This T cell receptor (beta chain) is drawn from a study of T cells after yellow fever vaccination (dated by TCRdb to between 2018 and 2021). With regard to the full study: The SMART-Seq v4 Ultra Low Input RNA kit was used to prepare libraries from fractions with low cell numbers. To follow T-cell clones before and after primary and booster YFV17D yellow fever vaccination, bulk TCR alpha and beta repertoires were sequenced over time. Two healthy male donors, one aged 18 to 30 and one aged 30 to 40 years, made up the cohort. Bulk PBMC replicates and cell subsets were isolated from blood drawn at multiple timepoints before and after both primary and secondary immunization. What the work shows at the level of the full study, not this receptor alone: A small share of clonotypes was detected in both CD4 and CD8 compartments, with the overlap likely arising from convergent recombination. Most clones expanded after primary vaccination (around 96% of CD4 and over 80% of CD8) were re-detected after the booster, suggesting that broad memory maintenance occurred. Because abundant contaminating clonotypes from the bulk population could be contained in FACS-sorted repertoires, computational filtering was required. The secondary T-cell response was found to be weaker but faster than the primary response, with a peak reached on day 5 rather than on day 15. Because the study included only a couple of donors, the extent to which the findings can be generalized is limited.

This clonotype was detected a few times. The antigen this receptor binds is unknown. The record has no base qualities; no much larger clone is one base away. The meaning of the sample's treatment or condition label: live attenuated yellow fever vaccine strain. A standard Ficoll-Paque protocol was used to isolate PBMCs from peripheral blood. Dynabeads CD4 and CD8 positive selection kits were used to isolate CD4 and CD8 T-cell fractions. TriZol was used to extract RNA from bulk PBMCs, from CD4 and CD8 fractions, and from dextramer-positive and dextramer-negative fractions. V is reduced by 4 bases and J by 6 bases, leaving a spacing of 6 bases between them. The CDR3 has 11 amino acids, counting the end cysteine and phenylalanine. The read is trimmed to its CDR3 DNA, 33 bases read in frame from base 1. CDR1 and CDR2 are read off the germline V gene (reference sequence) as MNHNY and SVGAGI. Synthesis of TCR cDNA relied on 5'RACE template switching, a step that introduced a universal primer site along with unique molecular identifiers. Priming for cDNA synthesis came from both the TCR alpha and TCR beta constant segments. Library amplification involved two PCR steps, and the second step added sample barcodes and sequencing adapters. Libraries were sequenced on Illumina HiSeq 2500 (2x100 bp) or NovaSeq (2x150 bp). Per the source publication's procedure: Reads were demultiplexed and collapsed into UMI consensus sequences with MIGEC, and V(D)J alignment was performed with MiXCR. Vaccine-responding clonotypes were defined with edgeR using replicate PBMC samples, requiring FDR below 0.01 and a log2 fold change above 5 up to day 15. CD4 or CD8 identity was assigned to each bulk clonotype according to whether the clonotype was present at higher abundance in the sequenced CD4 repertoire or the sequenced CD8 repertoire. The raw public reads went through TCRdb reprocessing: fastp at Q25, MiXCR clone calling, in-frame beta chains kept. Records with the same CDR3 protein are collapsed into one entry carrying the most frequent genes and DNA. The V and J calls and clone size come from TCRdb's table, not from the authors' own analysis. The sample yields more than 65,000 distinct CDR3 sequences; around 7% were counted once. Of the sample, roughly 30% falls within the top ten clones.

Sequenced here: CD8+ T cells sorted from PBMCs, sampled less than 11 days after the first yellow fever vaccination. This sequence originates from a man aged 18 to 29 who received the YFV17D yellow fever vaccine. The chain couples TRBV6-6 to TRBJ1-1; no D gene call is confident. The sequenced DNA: TGTGCCAGCAGTTTCCCGCCTGAAGCTTTCTTT. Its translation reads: CASSFPPEAFF.